Detailed here is one T cell receptor beta chain. Profiling relied on immunoSEQ multiplex PCR, and the TCRdb table lists in-frame clones only, not all of them. The table records some 37,000 clones, 90% of them present only once. This specimen comes from a study of blood T cell repertoires in COVID-19. Trimming shortened V by 0 bases and J by 4 bases, and 13 bases separated the two germline ends. The germline gives CDR1 SGDLS, CDR2 YYNGEE. This CDR3 is 15 amino acids long. The sample comprised peripheral blood. The rearrangement uses TRBV9 and TRBJ1-2; the D is unclear. The clonotype originates from a man in his sixties or seventies with acute or convalescent COVID-19. CDR3 region: CASSVDPQAGYGYTF. DNA for the CDR3: TGTGCCAGCAGCGTAGATCCCCAAGCGGGCTATGGCTACACCTTC. Full variable domain (remainder filled in from reference TRBV9 and TRBJ1-2): DSGVTQTPKHLITATGQRVTLRCSPRSGDLSVYWYQQSLDQGLQFLIQYYNGEERAKGNILERFSAQQFPDLHSELNLSSLELGDSALYFCASSVDPQAGYGYTFGSGTRLTVV.